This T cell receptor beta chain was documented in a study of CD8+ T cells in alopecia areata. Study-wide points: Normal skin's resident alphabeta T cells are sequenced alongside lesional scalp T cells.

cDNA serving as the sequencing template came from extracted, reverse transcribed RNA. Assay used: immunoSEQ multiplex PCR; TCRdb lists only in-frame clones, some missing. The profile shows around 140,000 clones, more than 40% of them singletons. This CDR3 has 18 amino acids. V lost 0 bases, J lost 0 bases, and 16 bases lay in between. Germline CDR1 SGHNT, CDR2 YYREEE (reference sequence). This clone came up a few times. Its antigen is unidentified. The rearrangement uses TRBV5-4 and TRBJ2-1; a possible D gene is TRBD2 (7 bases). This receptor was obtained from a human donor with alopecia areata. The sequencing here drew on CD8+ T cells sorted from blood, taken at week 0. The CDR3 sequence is CASSLALVGGASYNEQFF. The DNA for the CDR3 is TGTGCCAGCAGCTTGGCCTTGGTGGGGGGGGCCTCCTACAATGAGCAGTTCTTC.